A selection of T cell receptor beta chains follows, all from one sample in a study of OX40 agonist ivuxolimab in advanced cancers. The assay was immunoSEQ multiplex PCR, and TCRdb's table has in-frame clones only and misses some. The table shows some 80,000 clones, with around 94% occurring only once. Sequencing used CD4+ or CD8+ T cells sorted from blood, obtained in a trial of the OX40 agonist ivuxolimab. The receptor source for this set is an adult with an advanced solid tumor such as melanoma, head and neck, liver or kidney cancer. Both conserved end residues are part of each CDR3. Size is stated for part of the rows, as once, few or many counts, or as a class when the clone is expanded.

v_call: TRBV15
j_call: TRBJ2-2
clone_size: .
cdr3_aa: CATSASATGELFF

v_call: TRBV28
j_call: TRBJ2-7
clone_size: .
cdr3_aa: CAVREREAPYEQYF

v_call: TRBV5-1
j_call: TRBJ1-5
clone_size: .
cdr3_aa: CASSLAGSGQPQHF

v_call: TRBV4-1
j_call: TRBJ1-1
clone_size: .
cdr3_aa: CASSQETVLNTEAFF

v_call: TRBV19
j_call: TRBJ2-1
clone_size: .
cdr3_aa: CASTIQGLAANFGDEQFF

v_call: TRBV19
j_call: TRBJ2-2
clone_size: .
cdr3_aa: CASSTTGERLTGELFF

v_call: TRBV5-4
j_call: TRBJ2-5
clone_size: .
cdr3_aa: CASSQGLRLETQYF

v_call: TRBV6-5
j_call: TRBJ2-4
clone_size: once
cdr3_aa: CASSYRRGVAKNIQYF

v_call: TRBV5-1
j_call: .
clone_size: once
cdr3_aa: CASSLDRTYEQYF

v_call: TRBV9
j_call: TRBJ2-5
clone_size: once
cdr3_aa: CASSVAGGETQYF

v_call: TRBV11-2
j_call: TRBJ2-7
clone_size: .
cdr3_aa: CASSLDSGGPYEQYF

v_call: TRBV4-2
j_call: TRBJ1-2
clone_size: .
cdr3_aa: CASSQDRINGYTF

v_call: TRBV4-3
j_call: TRBJ2-7
clone_size: .
cdr3_aa: CASSQDLYTTYEQYF

v_call: TRBV7-9
j_call: TRBJ2-3
clone_size: .
cdr3_aa: CASSFGGGGFTDTQYF

v_call: TRBV13
j_call: TRBJ2-5
clone_size: .
cdr3_aa: CASKRESETQYF

v_call: TRBV7-3
j_call: TRBJ2-1
clone_size: .
cdr3_aa: CASSRQGPYNEQFF

v_call: TRBV5-8
j_call: TRBJ2-3
clone_size: .
cdr3_aa: CASSLEGRRSTDTQYF

v_call: TRBV5-8
j_call: TRBJ1-3
clone_size: .
cdr3_aa: CASSLFAPTIYF

v_call: TRBV7-9
j_call: TRBJ2-1
clone_size: .
cdr3_aa: CASSSRTADVKQFF

v_call: TRBV19
j_call: TRBJ1-5
clone_size: .
cdr3_aa: CASRRFGGQPQHF

v_call: TRBV5-1
j_call: TRBJ1-2
clone_size: .
cdr3_aa: CASSFEPGQGPTDYGYTF

v_call: TRBV5-6
j_call: TRBJ2-7
clone_size: .
cdr3_aa: CASSRRGRGSYEQYF

v_call: TRBV7-8
j_call: TRBJ2-3
clone_size: once
cdr3_aa: CASSPRDNTDTQYF

v_call: TRBV5-1
j_call: TRBJ1-2
clone_size: .
cdr3_aa: CASSSSSPANYGYTF

v_call: TRBV10-3
j_call: .
clone_size: .
cdr3_aa: CAISDWDRSYEQYF

v_call: TRBV7-9
j_call: TRBJ2-3
clone_size: .
cdr3_aa: CASSLIGSGTQYF

v_call: TRBV4-3
j_call: TRBJ2-7
clone_size: .
cdr3_aa: CASSQARQSYEQYF

v_call: TRBV11-3
j_call: TRBJ1-2
clone_size: .
cdr3_aa: CASSLDTSNYGYTF

v_call: TRBV18
j_call: TRBJ1-1
clone_size: .
cdr3_aa: CASSLGQGGLNTEAFF

v_call: TRBV5-8
j_call: TRBJ1-5
clone_size: .
cdr3_aa: CASSQPTTWVQPQHF

v_call: TRBV7-7
j_call: TRBJ2-3
clone_size: .
cdr3_aa: CASSLGQGPSTDTQYF

v_call: TRBV7-3
j_call: TRBJ2-2
clone_size: .
cdr3_aa: CASSRLAGGHTGELFF

v_call: TRBV5-1
j_call: TRBJ2-7
clone_size: .
cdr3_aa: CASSLGGSNYYEQYF

v_call: TRBV5-1
j_call: .
clone_size: .
cdr3_aa: CASSSAPGQTYEQYF

v_call: TRBV5-6
j_call: TRBJ2-4
clone_size: .
cdr3_aa: CASSFFSGATQNIQYF

v_call: TRBV28
j_call: TRBJ1-2
clone_size: .
cdr3_aa: CASSFLEILQGNYGYTF

v_call: TRBV6-5
j_call: TRBJ1-1
clone_size: .
cdr3_aa: CASRPVTVTEAFF

v_call: TRBV7-2
j_call: TRBJ2-7
clone_size: .
cdr3_aa: CASSLDSTVYEQYF

v_call: TRBV4-3
j_call: TRBJ2-1
clone_size: .
cdr3_aa: CASSQDPLSAGVINEQFF

v_call: TRBV5-1
j_call: TRBJ2-7
clone_size: .
cdr3_aa: CASSLAGVGYEQYF

v_call: TRBV19
j_call: TRBJ2-1
clone_size: .
cdr3_aa: CASSIDLTRLGVNEQFF

v_call: TRBV27
j_call: TRBJ2-1
clone_size: .
cdr3_aa: CASRQLAGNEQFF

v_call: TRBV7-9
j_call: TRBJ1-4
clone_size: .
cdr3_aa: CASSLWGGGNEKLFF

v_call: TRBV18
j_call: TRBJ1-4
clone_size: .
cdr3_aa: CASSRSPNEKLFF

v_call: TRBV11-2
j_call: TRBJ2-7
clone_size: .
cdr3_aa: CASTTRVGEQYF

v_call: TRBV4-1
j_call: TRBJ2-5
clone_size: .
cdr3_aa: CASSRGLAGESETQYF

v_call: TRBV5-1
j_call: TRBJ2-7
clone_size: .
cdr3_aa: CASSLVTSGNTYEQYF

v_call: TRBV7-3
j_call: TRBJ1-1
clone_size: once
cdr3_aa: CASSLMGPTNTEAFF